Each of the 24 T cell receptor beta chains below was sequenced from the same sample in a study of control samples from healthy donors and cancer patients. The method was immunoSEQ multiplex PCR; TCRdb's version includes in-frame clones alone and lacks a portion of them. The sample lists 100,000 to 150,000 clones; 80% to 90% were seen once. Sequencing was performed on blood. These receptors all stem from a man under 40 in good health.

This chain connects TRBV7-2 to TRBJ1-5; 10 bases map to TRBD1. V trimming: 5 bases; J trimming: 7 bases; junction bases outside the gene matches: 8. Per the germline V gene, CDR1 is SGHTA and CDR2 is FQGNSA. CDR3 length: 15 amino acids. In nucleotides, the CDR3 is TGTGCCAGCAGCATCGACAGGGGGCCAGGGCAGCCCCAGCATTTT. Encoded protein: CASSIDRGPGQPQHF.

The chain has TRBV9 and TRBJ1-2, with D hard to call. V lost 0 bases to trimming and J lost 5 bases, with 11 bases between them. There are 14 residues in the CDR3. The germline CDR1 and CDR2 sequences are SGDLS and YYNGEE. The CDR3, as DNA: TGTGCCAGCAGCGTAGGGCGAACCGTATATGGCTACACCTTC. It codes for CASSVGRTVYGYTF.

As DNA, the CDR3 is TGTGCCACCCAAGGCGGGGGCTTCTATGGCTACACCTTC. This codes for CATQGGGFYGYTF. The gene calls are TRBV24-1 and TRBJ1-2; tentatively, D is TRBD1 (6 bases). Trimming took off 9 bases at V and 4 bases at J, with 14 bases between the two ends. The germline V gene has CDR1 KGHDR and CDR2 SFDVKD. The CDR3 contains 13 residues.

The chain links TRBV19 to TRBJ2-5; a weak D match, TRBD1 (5 bases). The CDR3 has 12 residues. CDR1 is LNHDA and CDR2 is SQIVND in the germline V gene (reference sequence). V was clipped by 3 bases and J by 5 bases, with 7 bases between them. The CDR3: CASSIRQETQYF. The CDR3 DNA is TGTGCCAGTAGTATCAGACAGGAGACCCAGTACTTC.

V gene TRBV15 combines with J gene TRBJ2-7; 8 bases are a match to TRBD1. Germline trimming cut 5 bases from V and 3 bases from J; bases unmatched to any gene: 0. This CDR3 is 12 amino acids long. Per germline, CDR1 LNHNV and CDR2 YYDKDF (reference sequence). CDR3 residues: CATSGQGYEQYF. The CDR3 nucleotides read TGTGCCACCAGCGGACAGGGCTACGAGCAGTACTTC.

The chain recombines TRBV27 with TRBJ2-5, with unresolved D. Trimming cost V 2 bases and J 4 bases, with 14 bases left between them. This CDR3 has 15 amino acids. CDR1 is MNHEY, CDR2 SMNVEV, per germline (reference sequence). CDR3: CASSLARFGTETQYF. CDR3 bases: TGTGCCAGCAGTTTAGCACGATTCGGCACAGAGACCCAGTACTTC.

The rearrangement uses TRBV5-1 and TRBJ2-3; the match to TRBD2 covers 7 bases. Trimming at V came to 4 bases and at J to 2 bases, leaving 13 bases not matched to a gene. Germline CDR1 is SGHRS and CDR2 is YFSETQ. The CDR3 spans 17 residues. CDR3: CASSPGLASGPTDTQYF. Written as DNA, the CDR3 is TGCGCCAGCAGCCCCGGACTTGCTAGCGGCCCCACAGATACGCAGTATTTT.

The count of this clone is one. This chain uses TRBV21-1 with TRBJ2-7; whether TRBD2, the table's D call, matches the DNA was not checked. TRBV21-1 is noted as a pseudogene. The CDR3 spans 15 residues. CDR3 in DNA: TGTGCCAGCAGCAAAAGCAGCGGGGGGACCTACGAGCAGTACGTC. The encoded protein is CASSKSSGGTYEQYV.

This clone came up once. The chain uses TRBV25-1 and TRBJ1-2, with D unclear. The CDR3 length is 13 residues. Trimming shortened V by 3 bases and J by 6 bases, and 11 bases separated the two germline ends. Germline CDR1 is MGHDK and CDR2 is SYGVNS. The DNA of the CDR3 is TGTGCCAGCAGTGATCCGGGAAAGGATGGCTACACCTTC. It translates to CASSDPGKDGYTF.

This clone appeared once. The CDR3 loop is CAISVGRGQKETQYF. The CDR3 DNA is TGTGCCATCAGTGTTGGGAGAGGGCAGAAAGAGACCCAGTACTTC. The chain combines TRBV10-3 with TRBJ2-5, with D possibly matching TRBD2 (5 bases). Trimming stripped 4 bases from V and 3 bases from J, with 15 bases between. Germline values: CDR1 ENHRY, CDR2 SYGVKD. The CDR3 runs to 15 residues.

This rearrangement joins TRBV14 to TRBJ2-1; TRBD1 aligns across 9 bases. Per germline, CDR1 SGHDN and CDR2 FVKESK. CDR3 length: 15 residues. V was pared by 7 bases and J by 0 bases, with 4 bases of the junction left unmatched. The CDR3 region is CASTWGQGSYNEQFF. The DNA for the CDR3 is TGTGCCAGCACCTGGGGACAGGGCTCCTACAATGAGCAGTTCTTC. Full variable domain (rest looked up from reference TRBV14 and TRBJ2-1): EAGVTQFPSHSVIEKGQTVTLRCDPISGHDNLYWYRRVMGKEIKFLLHFVKESKQDESGMPNNRFLAERTGGTYSTLKVQPAELEDSGVYFCASTWGQGSYNEQFFGPGTRLTVL.

The chain carries TRBV19 and TRBJ2-1, with D tentatively TRBD1 (5 bases). Germline V gene sequence: CDR1 LNHDA, CDR2 SQIVND (reference sequence). This CDR3 has 16 residues. V lost 5 bases and J 2 bases, leaving 16 bases between the germline ends. CDR3 protein: CASSPPTVLPYNEQFF. CDR3 nucleotides: TGTGCCAGTAGTCCGCCGACAGTCCTTCCCTACAATGAGCAGTTCTTC.

This clone was seen once. The chain employs TRBV7-9 and TRBJ1-5; D is unclear. The length of the CDR3 is 13 residues. V was pared by 4 bases and J by 5 bases, with 9 bases between. CDR1 SEHNR and CDR2 FQNEAQ come from the germline V gene (reference sequence). CDR3 DNA: TGTGCCAGCAGCTCTCGAGGAGATCAGCCCCAGCATTTT. Protein: CASSSRGDQPQHF.

The genes are TRBV20-1 and TRBJ1-1; D is unresolved. The CDR3 is made up of 11 amino acids. Trimming removed 0 bases at V and 11 bases at J, with 10 bases between. The V gene's germline CDR1 is DFQATT and CDR2 SNEGSKA (reference sequence). The CDR3 coding sequence is TGCAGTGCTAGAGATGAAACCCAGGCTTTCTTT. Amino acids: CSARDETQAFF.

The rearrangement uses TRBV6-5 and TRBJ2-2; 7 nucleotides line up with TRBD2. From germline, CDR1 is MNHEY and CDR2 SVGAGI. The CDR3 has 14 amino acids. V was clipped by 8 bases and J by 3 bases; unmatched bases: 6. In nucleotides, the CDR3 is TGTGCCAGCCGGGGGGTCGGGTACACCGGGGAGCTGTTTTTT. It encodes CASRGVGYTGELFF.

The chain combines TRBV30 with TRBJ1-2; 8 nucleotides match TRBD1. The CDR3 consists of 14 residues. V lost 2 bases and J lost 2; bases outside the gene matches: 4. CDR1 GTSNPN and CDR2 SVGIG come from the germline V gene (reference sequence). The CDR3 sequence is CAWSPGQANYGYTF. The CDR3 DNA follows: TGTGCCTGGAGTCCGGGACAGGCGAACTATGGCTACACCTTC.

This chain joins TRBV6-5 and TRBJ2-5; D is undetermined. This CDR3 region has 13 residues. Trimming cost V 7 bases and J 0 bases, with 9 bases left between them. The germline gives CDR1 MNHEY, CDR2 SVGAGI. Written as DNA, the CDR3 is TGTGCCAGCAAGAGCTCGTACCAAGAGACCCAGTACTTC. As protein: CASKSSYQETQYF.

The chain joins TRBV3-1 (or the pseudogene TRBV3-2) to TRBJ1-1; the match to TRBD1 covers 12 bases. The trim removed 5 bases at V and 5 bases at J, leaving 6 bases unmatched. Germline-derived CDR1 and CDR2 are LGHDT and YNNKEL (reference sequence). The CDR3 consists of 15 residues. This CDR3 reads CASSLGQGAWTEAFF. The DNA for the CDR3 is TGTGCCAGCAGCTTGGGACAGGGGGCTTGGACTGAAGCTTTCTTT.

The chain is built from TRBV12-3 or TRBV12-4 and TRBJ1-1; D is ambiguous. V lost 6 bases, J lost 5 bases, and 13 bases lay in between. This CDR3 is 13 amino acids long. DNA of the CDR3: TGTGCCAGCAGGGGCCTTCATCGAACTGAAGCTTTCTTT. Its protein product is CASRGLHRTEAFF.

The CDR3 here is CASSLDASSYNEQFF. DNA of the CDR3: TGCGCCAGCAGCCTGGACGCTAGCTCCTACAATGAGCAGTTCTTC. This chain links TRBV5-1 with TRBJ2-1; D unresolved. The V gene's germline CDR1 is SGHRS and CDR2 YFSETQ. V was clipped by 4 bases and J by 0 bases, with 11 bases between them. This CDR3 is built from 15 residues.

The CDR3 coding sequence is TGTGCCAGCAGGGCGAGGCAGACTTACGAGCAGTACTTC. Encoded protein: CASRARQTYEQYF. This sequence joins TRBV6-6 and TRBJ2-7; D gene ambiguous. V was cut by 6 bases and J by 4 bases, with 13 bases left in between. The CDR3 extends over 13 amino acids. The V gene's germline CDR1 is MNHNY and CDR2 SVGAGI (reference sequence).

This sequence joins TRBV27 and TRBJ2-7, with no clear D. The V gene lost 0 bases and the J gene lost 3 bases, with 9 bases spanning the gap. Germline assignment: CDR1 MNHEY and CDR2 SMNVEV (reference sequence). The CDR3 runs to 14 residues. CDR3 sequence (DNA): TGTGCCAGCAGTTTATCGTTATATAGCTACGAGCAGTACTTC. This codes for CASSLSLYSYEQYF.

This clone was detected a few times. This chain links TRBV4-2 with TRBJ1-3; perhaps TRBD1 as D (5 bases). The germline CDR1 and CDR2 sequences are LGHNA and YNFKEQ. The CDR3 has 16 amino acids. The V end lost 0 bases, the J end lost 0 bases, and 9 bases lay between the germline ends. The chain's CDR3 is CASSQDRGFSGNTIYF. The CDR3 nucleotides read TGTGCCAGCAGCCAAGATAGGGGTTTCTCTGGAAACACCATATATTTT.

The rearrangement links TRBV5-1 to TRBJ2-2, with unresolved D. Germline loops: CDR1 SGHRS, CDR2 YFSETQ. Trimming removed 5 bases from V and 0 bases from J, with 11 bases in between. This CDR3 is 15 amino acids long. CDR3 DNA sequence: TGCGCCAGCAGTTTACGAGACTCGAACACCGGGGAGCTGTTTTTT. It specifies CASSLRDSNTGELFF.